The 6 T cell receptor beta chains below all came from one sample that was sequenced in a study of cytomegalovirus exposure and HLA in healthy donors. It was with 60 Vbeta and 13 Jbeta primers that the PCR ran. The data were produced by immunoSEQ multiplex PCR, yet TCRdb's version contains in-frame clones alone and is incomplete. The sample has over 20,000 clones; roughly 70% are singletons. Input material: PBMCs. The receptors were sampled from a woman aged 50 to 65 in good health and CMV-seronegative.

There are a few counts of this clone. The rearrangement links TRBV29-1 to TRBJ2-5, with 7 bases fitting TRBD2. Trimming removed 6 bases from V and 5 bases from J; junction bases left unmatched: 6. The CDR3 is 12 residues long. Germline CDR1 is SQVTM and CDR2 is ANQGSEA. CDR3: CSVLSGEETQYF. CDR3 bases: TGCAGCGTCCTCAGCGGGGAGGAGACCCAGTACTTC.

CDR3 loop: CASSLSGSTYNEQFF. Written as DNA, the CDR3 is TGCGCCAGCAGCTTGAGCGGGAGCACCTACAATGAGCAGTTCTTC. The J gene is TRBJ2-1, the V gene TRBV5-1; 8 bases line up with TRBD2. J was trimmed by 2 bases and V by 1 base; bases with no gene match: 2. The CDR3 is made up of 15 amino acids. Germline values: CDR1 SGHRS, CDR2 YFSETQ.

The CDR3 DNA follows: TGCGCCAGCAGCCAAGGCGGGGCAGGGGGAGTTGGTGAGACCCAGTACTTC. Its translation: CASSQGGAGGVGETQYF. The chain has TRBV4-1 and TRBJ2-5; perhaps TRBD1 as D (7 bases). The length of the CDR3 is 17 residues. Looked up from germline, CDR1 is MGHRA and CDR2 is YSYEKL. Trimming shortened V by 1 base and J by 5 bases, and 20 bases separated the two germline ends.

This sequence joins TRBV28 and TRBJ1-2, with a weak D call TRBD1 (5 bases). V lost 4 bases and J lost 3, with 9 bases in between. Germline values: CDR1 MDHEN, CDR2 SYDVKM. This CDR3 is 13 amino acids long. CDR3 sequence (DNA): TGTGCCAGCAGTTCAGGGCGATACTATGGCTACACCTTC. This translates into CASSSGRYYGYTF.

This clone came up a few times. This chain uses TRBV28 with TRBJ2-3, with D tentatively TRBD1 (8 bases). The CDR3 is 16 residues long. Germline lookup yields CDR1 MDHEN and CDR2 SYDVKM. V shed 5 bases and J shed 6 bases, with 21 bases lying between them. CDR3 in DNA: TGTGCCAGCAGTACCCCAGGACAGGGAGGGTCGGATACGCAGTATTTT. It is translated as CASSTPGQGGSDTQYF.

The chain recombines TRBV7-3 with TRBJ1-2, with D unclear. This CDR3 has 13 amino acids. Between the trimmed V and J ends, which lost 2 bases and 2 bases, there was a span of 6 bases. The germline V gene has CDR1 SGHTA and CDR2 FQGTGA. DNA for the CDR3: TGTGCCAGCAGCTTATCAGAAAACTATGGCTACACCTTC. It translates to CASSLSENYGYTF. Filled out from reference TRBV7-3 and TRBJ1-2, the complete variable domain reads GAGVSQTPSNKVTEKGKYVELRCDPISGHTALYWYRQSLGQGPEFLIYFQGTGAADDSGLPNDRFFAVRPEGSVSTLKIQRTERGDSAVYLCASSLSENYGYTFGSGTRLTVV.